These 18 T cell receptor beta chains came from one sample sequenced in a study of T cell repertoires in cytomegalovirus infection. TCRdb re-called the reads with MiXCR, one entry per CDR3 protein. The profile shows roughly 110,000 distinct CDR3 sequences, over 9% of them singletons. The antigens for these receptors are not known. Sequenced material: PBMCs, sequenced either directly or after in vitro stimulation (not recorded which). The receptors shown here come from a human donor in good health (CMV status not recorded). Some clones in this sample may be carry-over from other donors' samples.

The V gene is TRBV5-5, the J gene TRBJ1-2; no reliable D call. Germline CDR1 is SGHKS and CDR2 is YYEKEE (reference sequence). This CDR3 comprises 13 residues. The V and J ends lost 4 bases and 8 bases respectively, with 15 bases between them. The CDR3: CASSLPSGEGYTF. CDR3 bases: TGTGCCAGCAGCCTGCCGTCGGGCGAGGGCTACACCTTC.

The sample holds a few counts of this clonotype. The chain recombines TRBV10-1 with TRBJ2-3; D unresolved. The germline V gene has CDR1 WNHNN and CDR2 SYGVQD (reference sequence). V lost 3 bases and J 1 base, leaving 8 bases between the germline ends. The length of the CDR3 is 14 residues. The CDR3 nucleotides are TGCGCCAGCAGTGACGGACGGGGCACAGATACGCAGTATTTT. Its translation: CASSDGRGTDTQYF.

This clonotype came up a few times. The chain is built from TRBV9 and TRBJ2-7; either TRBD1 or TRBD2 may supply D (5 bases each). Trimming cost V 0 bases and J 3 bases, with 19 bases left between them. CDR1 and CDR2 from the germline V gene are SGDLS and YYNGEE. This CDR3 is 17 amino acids long. CDR3 sequence (DNA): TGTGCCAGCAGCGTAGGGTTAGAACGGGACCCAGGCTACGAGCAGTACTTC. Translating it yields CASSVGLERDPGYEQYF.

In its sample, this clonotype was seen many times. J is TRBJ1-1 and V is TRBV7-2; no definite D call. Germline V lookup: CDR1 SGHTA, CDR2 FQGNSA. There are 13 residues in the CDR3. Trimming stripped 4 bases from V and 2 bases from J, with 8 bases between. CDR3: CASSSTFNTEAFF. The CDR3 DNA sequence: TGTGCCAGCAGCTCGACTTTTAACACTGAAGCTTTCTTT.

This clonotype was seen only a few times. V is TRBV27 and J is TRBJ2-7; D is undetermined. CDR3 length: 12 amino acids. The V end lost 7 bases, the J end lost 4 bases, and 11 bases lay between the germline ends. CDR1 is MNHEY and CDR2 is SMNVEV in the germline V gene (reference sequence). The CDR3 nucleotides are TGTGCCAGCATATCAGCGAAATACGAGCAGTACTTC. Amino acid sequence: CASISAKYEQYF.

This clonotype was seen many times. The chain uses TRBV5-1 and TRBJ2-1, with TRBD1 matching 7 bases. The J segment lost 7 bases and the V segment lost 4 bases, leaving 20 bases of the junction unmatched. Germline CDR1 SGHRS, CDR2 YFSETQ. This CDR3 spans 18 amino acids. The CDR3 protein is CASSLEPQGEFFRNEQFF. The CDR3 nucleotides read TGCGCCAGCAGCCTGGAGCCGCAGGGGGAGTTTTTCCGGAATGAGCAGTTCTTC. Looking up the rest from reference TRBV5-1 and TRBJ2-1 gives the full variable domain: KAGVTQTPRYLIKTRGQQVTLSCSPISGHRSVSWYQQTPGQGLQFLFEYFSETQRNKGNFPGRFSGRQFSNSRSEMNVSTLELGDSALYLCASSLEPQGEFFRNEQFFGPGTRLTVL.

In this sample, this clonotype turned up a few times. This chain uses TRBV27 with TRBJ2-7; possible D gene TRBD1, 7 bases. The CDR3 totals 15 residues. The ends were cut back, 5 bases at V and 3 bases at J, with 17 bases in the middle. CDR1 MNHEY and CDR2 SMNVEV come from the germline V gene (reference sequence). CDR3 residues: CASSPQGGRDYEQYV. In DNA form, the CDR3 reads TGTGCCAGCAGTCCCCAGGGGGGCCGGGACTACGAGCAGTACGTC.

This clonotype was observed many times. The chain employs TRBV4-2 and TRBJ1-1; D remains ambiguous. The CDR3 is 17 amino acids. The germline CDR1 and CDR2 sequences are LGHNA and YNFKEQ. Trimming removed 4 bases from V and 5 bases from J, with 23 bases in between. Here the CDR3 DNA reads TGTGCCAGCAGCCGTCTTAGGGCCAACCGGTTAATGACTGAAGCTTTCTTT. Its protein product is CASSRLRANRLMTEAFF.

The CDR3 bases are TGTGCCAGTACCACCGGGACAGGGGCCTACGAGCAGTACTTC. Translated, it gives CASTTGTGAYEQYF. The chain has TRBV19 and TRBJ2-7; 10 bases agree with TRBD1. CDR3 size: 14 residues. V shed 7 bases and J 2 bases; nucleotides not matched to a gene: 5. Germline CDR1 is LNHDA and CDR2 is SQIVND (reference sequence).

This clonotype was counted ten times or more. The V and J genes are TRBV7-6 and TRBJ2-1; a weak D match, TRBD2 (5 bases). Trimming pared 5 bases from V and 5 bases from J, leaving 13 bases between. The CDR3 totals 14 residues. CDR1 SGHVS and CDR2 FNYEAQ come from the germline V gene. This CDR3 is CASSQRTWDNEQFF. DNA for the CDR3: TGTGCCAGCAGCCAGCGGACCTGGGACAATGAGCAGTTCTTC. Supplemented by reference TRBV7-6 and TRBJ2-1, the full variable domain reads GAGVSQSPRYKVTKRGQDVALRCDPISGHVSLYWYRQALGQGPEFLTYFNYEAQQDKSGLPNDRFSAERPEGSISTLTIQRTEQRDSAMYRCASSQRTWDNEQFFGPGTRLTVL.

The table lists this clonotype with a few counts. The rearrangement links TRBV25-1 to TRBJ2-1, with TRBD2 identical over 7 bases. V dropped 2 bases and J dropped 4; count of bases not matched to a gene: 2. The CDR3 is 14 amino acids. From germline, CDR1 is MGHDK and CDR2 SYGVNS. The DNA for the CDR3 is TGTGCCAGCAGTGAAACGGGAGGTTACAATGAGCAGTTCTTC. It is translated as CASSETGGYNEQFF.

The table lists this clonotype with a few counts. The chain joins TRBV27 to TRBJ2-1, with TRBD2 as a possible D gene (6 bases). From germline, CDR1 is MNHEY and CDR2 SMNVEV (reference sequence). The CDR3 is made up of 16 amino acids. Trimming left V 5 bases short and J 0 bases short, with 14 bases between. CDR3 residues: CASSRLTSNSYNEQFF. The CDR3, as DNA: TGTGCCAGCAGTCGCCTGACTAGTAACTCCTACAATGAGCAGTTCTTC.

There are many counts of this clonotype. The V and J genes are TRBV7-2 and TRBJ1-2; 7 positions agree with TRBD1. CDR1 is SGHTA and CDR2 is FQGNSA in the germline V gene. This CDR3 comprises 13 residues. The junction had 4 bases not matched to a gene; V was cut back by 1 base and J by 8 bases. In nucleotides, the CDR3 is TGTGCCAGCAGCTTAGACAGGGGACGGGGCTACACCTTC. Translation gives CASSLDRGRGYTF. The full variable domain, in which reference TRBV7-2 and TRBJ1-2 provide the parts outside the CDR3, is GAGVSQSPSNKVTEKGKDVELRCDPISGHTALYWYRQSLGQGLEFLIYFQGNSAPDKSGLPSDRFSAERTGGSVSTLTIQRTQQEDSAVYLCASSLDRGRGYTFGSGTRLTVV.

A few counts support this clonotype. The rearrangement uses TRBV6-1 and TRBJ2-1; 8 positions match TRBD2. From germline, CDR1 is MNHNS and CDR2 SASEGT. CDR3 size: 15 residues. The V segment lost 2 bases and the J segment 4 bases; nucleotides outside the gene matches: 4. Here the CDR3 DNA reads TGTGCCAGCAGTGAAAGGCCTAGCGGGTACAATGAGCAGTTCTTC. Its protein is CASSERPSGYNEQFF.

The V call is TRBV27, the J call TRBJ2-7; no clear D. This CDR3 spans 13 amino acids. Trimming shortened V by 6 bases and J by 5 bases, and 14 bases separated the two germline ends. Germline-derived CDR1 and CDR2 are MNHEY and SMNVEV (reference sequence). CDR3 in amino acids: CASRGRVSHEQYF. The CDR3 nucleotides are TGTGCCAGCAGGGGTAGGGTTTCCCACGAGCAGTACTTC.

This clonotype was counted a few times. The gene calls are TRBV5-5 and TRBJ1-4; tentatively, D is TRBD1 (6 bases). CDR1 is SGHKS and CDR2 is YYEKEE in the germline V gene (reference sequence). V was cut by 5 bases and J by 7 bases, with 12 bases left in between. The CDR3 is 13 residues long. CDR3 in DNA: TGTGCCAGCAGTTCGGGGGCGACTGAAAAACTGTTTTTT. Its translation is CASSSGATEKLFF.

This clonotype showed up just once. As the CDR3 is not closed by the conserved phenylalanine or tryptophan, this likely results from a read error. No DNA is shown, since the ends of the CDR3 on it are uncertain; the CDR3 is the one TCRdb lists. The gene calls are TRBV2 and TRBJ1-1; the table's D call of TRBD1 was not tested on the DNA. Germline V gene lookup returns CDR1 SNHLY and CDR2 FYNNEI. A total of 11 residues make up the CDR3, ends included. The CDR3 loop is CASSERDRFPL.

This clonotype was observed at least ten times. The V and J genes are TRBV7-2 and TRBJ1-1; D is unclear. V shed 1 base and J shed 7 bases, with 13 bases lying between them. Germline lookup yields CDR1 SGHTA and CDR2 FQGNSA. CDR3 length: 14 residues. CDR3 loop: CASSLGWVSGEAFF. The CDR3 nucleotides are TGTGCCAGCAGCTTAGGCTGGGTCTCGGGTGAAGCTTTCTTT.